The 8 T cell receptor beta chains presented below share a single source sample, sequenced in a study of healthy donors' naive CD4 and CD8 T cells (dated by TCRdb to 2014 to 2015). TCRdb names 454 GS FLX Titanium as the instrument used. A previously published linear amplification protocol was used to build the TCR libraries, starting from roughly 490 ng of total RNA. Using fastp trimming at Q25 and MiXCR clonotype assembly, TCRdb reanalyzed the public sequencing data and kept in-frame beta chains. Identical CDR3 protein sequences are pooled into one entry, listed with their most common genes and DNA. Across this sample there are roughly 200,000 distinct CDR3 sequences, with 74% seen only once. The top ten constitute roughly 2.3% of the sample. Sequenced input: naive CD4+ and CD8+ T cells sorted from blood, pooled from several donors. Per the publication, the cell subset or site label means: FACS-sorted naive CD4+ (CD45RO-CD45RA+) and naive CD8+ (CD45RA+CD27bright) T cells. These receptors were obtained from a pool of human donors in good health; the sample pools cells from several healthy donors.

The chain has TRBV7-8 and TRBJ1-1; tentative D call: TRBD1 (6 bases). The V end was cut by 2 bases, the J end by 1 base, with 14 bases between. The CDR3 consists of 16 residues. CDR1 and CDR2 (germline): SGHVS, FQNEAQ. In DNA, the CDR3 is TGTGCCAGCAGCTTATTGGGGCAGGGGCCGAACACTGAAGCTTTCTTT. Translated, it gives CASSLLGQGPNTEAFF.

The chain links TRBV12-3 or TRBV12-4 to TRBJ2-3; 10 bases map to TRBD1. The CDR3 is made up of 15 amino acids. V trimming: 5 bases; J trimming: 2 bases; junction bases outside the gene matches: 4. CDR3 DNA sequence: TGTGCCAGCAGTAAGGGACAGGGGTCCACAGATACGCAGTATTTT. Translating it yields CASSKGQGSTDTQYF.

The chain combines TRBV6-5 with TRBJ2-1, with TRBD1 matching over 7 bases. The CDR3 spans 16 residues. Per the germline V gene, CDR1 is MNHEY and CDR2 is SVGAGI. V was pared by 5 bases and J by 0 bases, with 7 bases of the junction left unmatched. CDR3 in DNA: TGTGCCAGCAGTACTGGGACAGCAAGCTCCTACAATGAGCAGTTCTTC. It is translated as CASSTGTASSYNEQFF.

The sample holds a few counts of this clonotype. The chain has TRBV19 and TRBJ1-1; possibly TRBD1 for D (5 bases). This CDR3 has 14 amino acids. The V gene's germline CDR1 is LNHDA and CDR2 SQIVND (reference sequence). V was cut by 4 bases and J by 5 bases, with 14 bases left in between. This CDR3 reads CASSRNSRGTEAFF. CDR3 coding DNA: TGTGCCAGTAGTAGAAACTCCCGGGGGACTGAAGCTTTCTTT.

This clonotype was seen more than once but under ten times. The DNA for the CDR3 is TGTGCCAGTAGTATAGCCGGCTACAATGAGCAGTTCTTC. Translated: CASSIAGYNEQFF. The chain recombines TRBV19 with TRBJ2-1; no clear D gene. V dropped 1 base and J dropped 3 bases, with 4 bases sitting between them. The CDR3 runs to 13 residues. Germline CDR1 LNHDA, CDR2 SQIVND (reference sequence).

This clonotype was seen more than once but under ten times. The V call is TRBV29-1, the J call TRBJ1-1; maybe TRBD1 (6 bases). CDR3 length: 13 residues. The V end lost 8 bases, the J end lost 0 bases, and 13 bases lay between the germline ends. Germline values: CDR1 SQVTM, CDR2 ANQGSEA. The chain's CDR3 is CSTQGQMNTEAFF. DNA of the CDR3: TGCAGCACCCAAGGACAGATGAACACTGAAGCTTTCTTT.

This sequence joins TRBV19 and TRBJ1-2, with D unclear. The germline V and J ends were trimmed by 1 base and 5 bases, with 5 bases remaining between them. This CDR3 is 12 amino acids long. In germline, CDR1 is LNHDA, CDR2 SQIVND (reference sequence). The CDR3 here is CASSIGRYGYTF. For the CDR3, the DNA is TGTGCCAGTAGTATAGGAAGGTATGGCTACACCTTC.

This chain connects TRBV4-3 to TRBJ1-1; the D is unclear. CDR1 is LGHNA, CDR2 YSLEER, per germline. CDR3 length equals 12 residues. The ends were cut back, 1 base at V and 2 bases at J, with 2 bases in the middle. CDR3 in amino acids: CASSQANTEAFF. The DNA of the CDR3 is TGCGCCAGCAGCCAAGCAAACACTGAAGCTTTCTTT.